This entry describes one T cell receptor (beta chain). Under the authors' procedure: Scientists estimated how many nucleated cells there were by amplifying reference gene primers. Here immunoSEQ multiplex PCR was the method, and the copy in TCRdb shows in-frame clones only, minus some. Clonal size and the V and J genes are those of that table, whereas D and trimming came from the DNA. The sample has about 57,000 clones; roughly four fifths are singletons. The data belong to a study of blood T cell repertoires in COVID-19. On the study more broadly: Specimens from acute and convalescent COVID-19 originated in the United States, Italy and Spain. The cDNA or gDNA used as material had been derived from T cells, B-cell-depleted T cells, or PBMCs.

Trimming removed 8 bases from V and 3 bases from J, with 10 bases in between. This CDR3 has 12 residues. Germline V lookup: CDR1 LNHDA, CDR2 SQIVND (reference sequence). The material sequenced was peripheral blood. The source of this sequence is a woman aged 80 or over with acute or convalescent COVID-19. The chain carries TRBV19 and TRBJ2-5; TRBD2 might be the D (5 bases). In DNA form, the CDR3 reads TGTGCCAGTCTACTAGTAGAAGAGACCCAGTACTTC. It specifies CASLLVEETQYF.